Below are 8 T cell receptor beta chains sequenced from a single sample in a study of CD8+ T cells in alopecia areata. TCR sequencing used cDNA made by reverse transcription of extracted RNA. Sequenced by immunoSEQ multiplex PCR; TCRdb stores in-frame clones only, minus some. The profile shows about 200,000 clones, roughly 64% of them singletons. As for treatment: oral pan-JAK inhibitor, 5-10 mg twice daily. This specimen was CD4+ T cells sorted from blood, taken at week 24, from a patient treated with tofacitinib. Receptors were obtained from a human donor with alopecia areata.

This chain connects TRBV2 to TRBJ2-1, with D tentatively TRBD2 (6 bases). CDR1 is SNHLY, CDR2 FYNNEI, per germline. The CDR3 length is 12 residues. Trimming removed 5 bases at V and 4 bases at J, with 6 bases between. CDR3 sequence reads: CASSRGYNEQFF. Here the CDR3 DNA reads TGTGCCAGCAGTCGGGGGTACAATGAGCAGTTCTTC.

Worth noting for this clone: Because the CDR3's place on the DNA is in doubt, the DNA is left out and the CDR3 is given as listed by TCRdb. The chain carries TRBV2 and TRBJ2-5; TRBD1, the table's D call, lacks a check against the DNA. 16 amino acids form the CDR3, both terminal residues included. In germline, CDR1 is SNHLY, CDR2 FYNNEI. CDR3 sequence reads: CASKPLRQGFLETQYF.

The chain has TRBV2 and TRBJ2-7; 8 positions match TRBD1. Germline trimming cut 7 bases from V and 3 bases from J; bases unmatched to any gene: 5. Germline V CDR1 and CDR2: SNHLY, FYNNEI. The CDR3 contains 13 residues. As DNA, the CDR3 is TGTGCCAGCAACGGACAGGGATTCTACGAGCAGTACTTC. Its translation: CASNGQGFYEQYF.

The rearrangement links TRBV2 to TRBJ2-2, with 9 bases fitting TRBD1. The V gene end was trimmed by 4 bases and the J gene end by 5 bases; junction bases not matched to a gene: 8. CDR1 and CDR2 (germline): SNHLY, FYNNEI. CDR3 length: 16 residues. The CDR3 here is CASSVAQGAGTGELFF. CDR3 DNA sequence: TGTGCCAGCAGTGTGGCACAGGGGGCTGGAACCGGGGAGCTGTTTTTT.

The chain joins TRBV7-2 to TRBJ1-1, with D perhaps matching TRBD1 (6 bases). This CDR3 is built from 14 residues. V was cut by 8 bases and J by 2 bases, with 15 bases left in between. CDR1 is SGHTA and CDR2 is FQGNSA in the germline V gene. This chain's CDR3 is CASFQGMINTEAFF. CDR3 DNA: TGTGCCAGCTTCCAGGGGATGATTAACACTGAAGCTTTCTTT.

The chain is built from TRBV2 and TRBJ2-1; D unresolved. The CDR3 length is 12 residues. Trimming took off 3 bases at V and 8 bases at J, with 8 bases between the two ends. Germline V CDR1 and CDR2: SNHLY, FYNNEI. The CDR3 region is CASSDRNHEQFF. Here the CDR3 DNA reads TGTGCCAGCAGTGACCGTAACCATGAGCAGTTCTTC. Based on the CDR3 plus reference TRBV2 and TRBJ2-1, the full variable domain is EPEVTQTPSHQVTQMGQEVILRCVPISNHLYFYWYRQILGQKVEFLVSFYNNEISEKSEIFDDQFSVERPDGSNFTLKIRSTKLEDSAMYFCASSDRNHEQFFGPGTRLTVL.

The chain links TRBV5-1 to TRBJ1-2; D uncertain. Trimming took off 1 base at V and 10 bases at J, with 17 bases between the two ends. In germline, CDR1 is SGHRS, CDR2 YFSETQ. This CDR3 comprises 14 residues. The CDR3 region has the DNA TGCGCCAGCAGCTTGTTGCAGCAGTCGGATGTCTACACCTTC. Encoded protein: CASSLLQQSDVYTF.

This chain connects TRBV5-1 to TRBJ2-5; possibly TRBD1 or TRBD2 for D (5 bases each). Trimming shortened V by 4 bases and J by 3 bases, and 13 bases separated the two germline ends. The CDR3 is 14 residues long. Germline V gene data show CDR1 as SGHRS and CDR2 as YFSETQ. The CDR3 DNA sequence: TGCGCCAGCAGCCTAGACAGAGGGGAAGAGACCCAGTACTTC. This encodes CASSLDRGEETQYF.